This T cell receptor (beta chain) was sequenced in a study of shared clonotypes between healthy human individuals. Study-wide points: Relative to their counterparts shared across all four donors, non-shared clonotypes exhibited diminished generation probabilities.

A remark on this clone: As yet, its antigen is unknown.

The protocol was immunoSEQ multiplex PCR, while the TCRdb copy is restricted to in-frame clones and leaves out a portion. Here the sample spans some 2 million clones, about 95% being singletons. CD45RO-negative, CCR7-positively selected cells formed the naive CD8 fraction, excluding terminally differentiated effector memory CD45RA+ cells. Participating donors were healthy, HIV-negative adults free of recent acute infections or vaccinations. In germline, CDR1 is SNHLY, CDR2 FYNNEI. The ends were cut back, 6 bases at V and 5 bases at J, with 22 bases in the middle. The CDR3 totals 16 residues. The specimen was naive CD8+ T cells sorted from blood. This clonotype was obtained from a man between 18 and 35 years old in good health. The chain employs TRBV2 and TRBJ2-5; D perhaps matches TRBD1 (6 bases). The CDR3 region has the DNA TGTGCCAGCAGAGCCGACAGGCAGTACCTAGGGGAGACCCAGTACTTC. Amino acids: CASRADRQYLGETQYF.